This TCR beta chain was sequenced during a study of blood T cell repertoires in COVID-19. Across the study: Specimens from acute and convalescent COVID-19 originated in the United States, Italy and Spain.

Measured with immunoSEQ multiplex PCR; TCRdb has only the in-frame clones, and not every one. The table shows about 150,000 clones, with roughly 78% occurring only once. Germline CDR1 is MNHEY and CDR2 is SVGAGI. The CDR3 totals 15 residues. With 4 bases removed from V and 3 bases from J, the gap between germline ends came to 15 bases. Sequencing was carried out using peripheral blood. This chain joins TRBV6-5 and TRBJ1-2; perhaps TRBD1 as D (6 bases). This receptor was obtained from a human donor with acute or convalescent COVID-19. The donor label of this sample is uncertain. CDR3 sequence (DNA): TGTGCCAGCAGTTCGGGGGGGCATCTTGACTATGGCTACACCTTC. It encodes CASSSGGHLDYGYTF.